This T cell receptor (beta chain) was identified during a study of OX40 agonist ivuxolimab in advanced cancers. About the study: Head and neck, renal cell, melanoma or hepatocellular carcinoma were the cancers that dose-escalation patients had.

Clones were read by immunoSEQ multiplex PCR, and TCRdb kept only the in-frame ones, dropping some. The data hold approximately 44,000 clones, with approximately 86% observed a single time. This CDR3 has 16 amino acids. The germline CDR1 and CDR2 sequences are MDHEN and SYDVKM. V trimming: 4 bases; J trimming: 1 base; junction bases outside the gene matches: 4. This clone was counted a single time. This chain connects TRBV28 to TRBJ2-1, with 10 bases aligning to TRBD2. This specimen consisted of CD4+ or CD8+ T cells sorted from blood, obtained in a trial of the OX40 agonist ivuxolimab. This receptor was obtained from an adult with an advanced solid tumor such as melanoma, head and neck, liver or kidney cancer. CDR3 DNA sequence: TGTGCCAGCAGTTCAGAGGGACTAGCGTCCTACAATGAGCAGTTCTTC. Its protein product is CASSSEGLASYNEQFF.